This T cell receptor (beta chain) was recorded in a study of T cell repertoires in cytomegalovirus infection. Study information: Carrying CMV and the relevant HLA type showed in public TCR beta signatures.

As concerns this clonotype: Its antigen is as yet unknown.

One entry per CDR3 protein, called by TCRdb with MiXCR from the reads. There are 80,000 to 130,000 distinct CDR3 sequences in the sample; 20% to 30% occur only once, and about 39% lies in the top ten. Study observations and caveats: HLA-C-restricted CMV-specific TCR beta clonotypes were dominant in the ex vivo response.

The sample consisted of CD8+ T cells from PBMCs. The TCR was taken from a human donor in good health (CMV status not recorded). Some clones in this sample may be carry-over from other donors' samples.

The CDR3 loop is CASSPRDGLNEKLFF. CDR3 coding DNA: TGTGCCAGTAGTCCACGGGACGGTCTGAATGAAAAACTGTTTTTT. The chain employs TRBV19 and TRBJ1-4, with a tentative D call TRBD1 (5 bases). Germline CDR1 LNHDA, CDR2 SQIVND (reference sequence). Trimming removed 5 bases at V and 5 bases at J, with 15 bases between. The CDR3 length is 15 residues.